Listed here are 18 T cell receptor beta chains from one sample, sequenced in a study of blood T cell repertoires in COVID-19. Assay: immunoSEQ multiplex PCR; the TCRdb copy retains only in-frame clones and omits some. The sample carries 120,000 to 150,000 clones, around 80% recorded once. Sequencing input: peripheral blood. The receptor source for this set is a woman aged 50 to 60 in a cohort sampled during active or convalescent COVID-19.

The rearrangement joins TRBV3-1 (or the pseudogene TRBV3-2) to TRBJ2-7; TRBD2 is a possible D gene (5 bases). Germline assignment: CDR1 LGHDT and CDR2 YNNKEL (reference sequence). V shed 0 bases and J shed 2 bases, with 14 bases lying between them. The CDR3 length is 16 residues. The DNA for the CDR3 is TGTGCCAGCAGCCAAGAGCTCCTCAGAGGGCCCTACGAGCAGTACTTC. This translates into CASSQELLRGPYEQYF.

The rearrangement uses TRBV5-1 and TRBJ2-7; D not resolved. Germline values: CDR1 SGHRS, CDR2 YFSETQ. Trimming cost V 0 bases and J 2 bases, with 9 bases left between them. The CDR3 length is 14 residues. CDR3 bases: TGCGCCAGCAGCTTGGGGGCAGGCGCCTACGAGCAGTACTTC. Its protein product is CASSLGAGAYEQYF.

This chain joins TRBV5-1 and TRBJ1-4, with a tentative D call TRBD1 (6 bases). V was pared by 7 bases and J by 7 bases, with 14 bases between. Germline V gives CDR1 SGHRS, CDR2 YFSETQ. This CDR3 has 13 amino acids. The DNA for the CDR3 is TGCGCCAGCGCAGGGGATGCATTTGAAAAACTGTTTTTT. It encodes CASAGDAFEKLFF.

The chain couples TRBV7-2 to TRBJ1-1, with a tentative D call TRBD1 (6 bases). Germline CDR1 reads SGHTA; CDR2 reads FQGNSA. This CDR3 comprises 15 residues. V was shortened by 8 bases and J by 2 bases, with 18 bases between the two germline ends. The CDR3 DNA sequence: TGTGCCAGCGAATCCAGGGGCTGGAGTAACACTGAAGCTTTCTTT. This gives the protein CASESRGWSNTEAFF.

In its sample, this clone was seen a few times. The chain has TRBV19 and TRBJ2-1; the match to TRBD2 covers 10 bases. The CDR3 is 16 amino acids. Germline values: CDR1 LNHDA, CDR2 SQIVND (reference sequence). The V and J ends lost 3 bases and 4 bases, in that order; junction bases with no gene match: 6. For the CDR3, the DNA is TGTGCCAGTAGTATGCGCAGCGGGGGGGGATACAATGAGCAGTTCTTC. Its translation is CASSMRSGGGYNEQFF. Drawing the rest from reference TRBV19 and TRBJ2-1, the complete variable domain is DGGITQSPKYLFRKEGQNVTLSCEQNLNHDAMYWYRQDPGQGLRLIYYSQIVNDFQKGDIAEGYSVSREKKESFPLTVTSAQKNPTAFYLCASSMRSGGGYNEQFFGPGTRLTVL.

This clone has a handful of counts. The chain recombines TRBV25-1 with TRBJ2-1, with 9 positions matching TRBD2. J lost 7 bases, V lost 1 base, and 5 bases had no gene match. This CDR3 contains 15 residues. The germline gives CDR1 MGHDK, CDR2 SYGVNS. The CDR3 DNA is TGTGCCAGCAGTGAATTTGGCGGGGGGGCGAATGAGCAGTTCTTC. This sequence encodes CASSEFGGGANEQFF.

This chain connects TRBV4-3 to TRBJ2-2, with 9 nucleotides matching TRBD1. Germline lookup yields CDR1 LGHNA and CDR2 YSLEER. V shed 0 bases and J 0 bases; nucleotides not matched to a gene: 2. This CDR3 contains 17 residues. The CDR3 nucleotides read TGCGCCAGCAGCCAAGATAGGACAGGGGCGAACACCGGGGAGCTGTTTTTT. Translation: CASSQDRTGANTGELFF.

The DNA of the CDR3 is TGCGCCAGTAAGCTAGCGGGGGGGCCTGGGGCTTCCCAGTACTTC. It translates to CASKLAGGPGASQYF. The chain has TRBV5-1 and TRBJ2-5; 12 bases are a match to TRBD2. V was pared by 8 bases and J by 9 bases, with 14 bases of the junction left unmatched. There are 15 residues in the CDR3. In germline, CDR1 is SGHRS, CDR2 YFSETQ.

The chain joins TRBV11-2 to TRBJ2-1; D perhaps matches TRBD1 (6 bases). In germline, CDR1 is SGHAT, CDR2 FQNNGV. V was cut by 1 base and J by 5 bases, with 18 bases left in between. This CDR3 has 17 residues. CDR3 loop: CASSLGGWAQGDNEQFF. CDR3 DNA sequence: TGTGCCAGCAGCTTAGGGGGGTGGGCACAGGGAGACAATGAGCAGTTCTTC. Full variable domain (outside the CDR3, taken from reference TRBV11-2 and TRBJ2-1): EAGVAQSPRYKIIEKRQSVAFWCNPISGHATLYWYQQILGQGPKLLIQFQNNGVVDDSQLPKDRFSAERLKGVDSTLKIQPAKLEDSAVYLCASSLGGWAQGDNEQFFGPGTRLTVL.

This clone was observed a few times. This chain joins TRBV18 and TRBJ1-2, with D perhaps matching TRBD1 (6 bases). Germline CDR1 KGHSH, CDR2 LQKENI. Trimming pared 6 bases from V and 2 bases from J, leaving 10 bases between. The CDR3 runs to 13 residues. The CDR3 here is CASSRGQNYGYTF. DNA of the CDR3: TGTGCCAGCTCGCGCGGACAGAACTATGGCTACACCTTC.

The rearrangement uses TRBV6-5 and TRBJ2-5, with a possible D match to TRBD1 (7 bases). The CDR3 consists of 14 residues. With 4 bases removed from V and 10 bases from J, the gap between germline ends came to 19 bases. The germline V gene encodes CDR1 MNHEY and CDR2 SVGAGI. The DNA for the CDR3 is TGTGCCAGCAGTTTGTCCCAGGCCCAGGGGGGCCAGTACTTC. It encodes CASSLSQAQGGQYF.

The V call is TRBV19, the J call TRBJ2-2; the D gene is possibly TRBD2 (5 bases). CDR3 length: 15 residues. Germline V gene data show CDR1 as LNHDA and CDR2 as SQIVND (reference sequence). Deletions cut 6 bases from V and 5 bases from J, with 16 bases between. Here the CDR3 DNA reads TGTGCCAGTAGCAAAATAGCGAGTTGGACCGGGGAGCTGTTTTTT. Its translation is CASSKIASWTGELFF.

CDR3 amino acids: CASSLGQIYGYTF. The CDR3 nucleotides read TGTGCCAGCAGTTTAGGACAGATCTATGGCTACACCTTC. The chain combines TRBV12-3 or TRBV12-4 with TRBJ1-2, with D possibly matching TRBD1 (5 bases). Deletions cut 1 base from V and 4 bases from J, with 7 bases between. The CDR3 is 13 amino acids.

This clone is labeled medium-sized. Written as DNA, the CDR3 is TGTGCCAGCAGCTTTTCGGAGTGGAAACTGAGCACAGATACGCAGTATTTT. The encoded protein is CASSFSEWKLSTDTQYF. This chain joins TRBV5-6 and TRBJ2-3; D not certain. This CDR3 is 17 amino acids long. The germline V gene has CDR1 SGHDT and CDR2 YYEEEE. Trimming removed 2 bases from V and 0 bases from J, with 16 bases in between.

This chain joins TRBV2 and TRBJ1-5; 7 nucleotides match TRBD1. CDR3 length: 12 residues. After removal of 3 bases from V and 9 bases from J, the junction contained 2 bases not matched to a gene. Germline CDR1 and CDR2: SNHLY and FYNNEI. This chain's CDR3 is CASSENRGPQHF. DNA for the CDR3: TGTGCCAGCAGTGAGAACAGGGGGCCCCAGCATTTT.

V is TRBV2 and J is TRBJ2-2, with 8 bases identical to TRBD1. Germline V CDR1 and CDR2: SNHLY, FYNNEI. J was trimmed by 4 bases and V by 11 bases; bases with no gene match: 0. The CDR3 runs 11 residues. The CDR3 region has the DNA TGTGCCGGACAGGGCACCGGGGAGCTGTTTTTT. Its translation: CAGQGTGELFF.

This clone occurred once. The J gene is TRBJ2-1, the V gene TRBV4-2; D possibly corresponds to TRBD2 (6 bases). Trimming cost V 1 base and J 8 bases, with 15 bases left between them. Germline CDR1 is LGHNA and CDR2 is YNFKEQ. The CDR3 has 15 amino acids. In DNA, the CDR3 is TGTGCCAGCAGCCAAGCAAACGGCGGGGAGGATGAGCAGTTCTTC. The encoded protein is CASSQANGGEDEQFF.

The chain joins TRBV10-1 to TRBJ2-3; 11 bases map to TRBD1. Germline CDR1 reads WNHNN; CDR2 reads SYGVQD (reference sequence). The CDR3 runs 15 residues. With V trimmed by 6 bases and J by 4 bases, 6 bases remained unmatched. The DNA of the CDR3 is TGCGCCAGCAGACCGGGACAGGGGGAGGCAGATACGCAGTATTTT. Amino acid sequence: CASRPGQGEADTQYF.